Listed here are 28 T cell receptor beta chains from one sample, sequenced in a study of shared clonotypes between healthy human individuals (dated by TCRdb to the early 2020s). The library was prepared using the immunoSEQ multiplex PCR assay. TCRdb's version of the immuneACCESS table is confined to in-frame rearrangements and falls short of the full clone set. An unresolved V gene accounts for under half of the shortfall where checked; the remainder is of unknown origin. Counted in this sample were some 450,000 clones; 75% to 80% of them appeared once. The biggest ten clones account for around 12% of the sample. Sequences were obtained from PBMCs. The receptors were sampled from a woman aged 40 to 49 in good health. Some clones in this sample may be carry-over from other donors' samples.

The J gene is TRBJ2-3, the V gene TRBV6-5; tentative D call: TRBD2 (5 bases). The CDR3 has 15 residues. V was cut by 2 bases and J by 1 base, with 10 bases left in between. Germline assignment: CDR1 MNHEY and CDR2 SVGAGI. The CDR3 reads CASSYAEAGTDTQYF. CDR3 bases: TGTGCCAGCAGTTACGCGGAGGCAGGCACAGATACGCAGTATTTT.

This clone was found a few times. V and J are TRBV7-9 and TRBJ2-5, with 7 bases lining up with TRBD2. This CDR3 is built from 15 residues. In germline, CDR1 is SEHNR, CDR2 FQNEAQ (reference sequence). The trim removed 2 bases at V and 4 bases at J, leaving 7 bases unmatched. The CDR3: CASSLQFGRRETQYF. The DNA of the CDR3 is TGTGCCAGCAGCTTACAGTTCGGGAGGAGAGAGACCCAGTACTTC.

CDR3 sequence reads: CASGRDLGEQYF. CDR3 bases: TGTGCCAGCGGCAGGGATCTTGGCGAGCAGTACTTC. The chain links TRBV2 to TRBJ2-7; the D gene is possibly TRBD1 (5 bases). The CDR3 is 12 amino acids. The V gene lost 8 bases and the J gene lost 6 bases, with 14 bases spanning the gap. CDR1 and CDR2 from the germline V gene are SNHLY and FYNNEI.

J is TRBJ2-1 and V is TRBV5-6; no firm D call. The germline V gene has CDR1 SGHDT and CDR2 YYEEEE. V dropped 1 base and J dropped 6 bases, with 5 bases sitting between them. This CDR3 comprises 12 residues. CDR3 bases: TGTGCCAGCAGCTTGCTTGCCAATGAGCAGTTCTTC. It translates to CASSLLANEQFF.

Details on this clone: At the DNA level, this CDR3 is encoded by other sequences in the same sample as well. The chain recombines TRBV20-1 with TRBJ2-7, with D possibly being TRBD2 (6 bases). V lost 6 bases to trimming and J lost 1 base, with 7 bases between them. The CDR3 has 11 residues. The germline gives CDR1 DFQATT, CDR2 SNEGSKA (reference sequence). The chain's CDR3 is CSAGRSYEQYF. The CDR3 DNA reads as TGCAGTGCAGGGAGGTCCTACGAGCAGTACTTC.

The rearrangement uses TRBV5-1 and TRBJ2-7; the match to TRBD1 covers 10 bases. Per the germline V gene, CDR1 is SGHRS and CDR2 is YFSETQ. The V gene end was trimmed by 3 bases and the J gene end by 3 bases; junction bases not matched to a gene: 6. This CDR3 is 15 amino acids long. CDR3 DNA sequence: TGCGCCAGCAGCTGGGGCGGGACAGGGGTCTACGAGCAGTACTTC. Translated, it gives CASSWGGTGVYEQYF.

This rearrangement joins TRBV4-3 to TRBJ2-5; TRBD2 agrees at 10 bases. The V gene's germline CDR1 is LGHNA and CDR2 YSLEER. This CDR3 spans 21 amino acids. V lost 0 bases and J lost 4; bases outside the gene matches: 20. CDR3 sequence reads: CASSQEAVLGGLAGEVETQYF. The CDR3 DNA sequence: TGCGCCAGCAGCCAAGAAGCCGTTCTAGGGGGTCTAGCGGGGGAGGTAGAGACCCAGTACTTC.

Turning to this clone: A far larger clone lies a single base away; this is likely a read error. This likely comes from a read error, as the CDR3 has no conserved phenylalanine or tryptophan at its end. The chain couples TRBV25-1 to TRBJ2-7, with 9 nucleotides matching TRBD1. This CDR3 comprises 12 residues. Germline V CDR1 and CDR2: MGHDK, SYGVNS. J was trimmed by 2 bases and V by 8 bases; bases with no gene match: 1. In nucleotides, the CDR3 is TGTGCCAGCGGGACAGGGACCTACGAGCAGTACTCC. Residues: CASGTGTYEQYS.

On this clone: Relative to the germline gene, one junction end is altered; a read error may explain this. This chain links TRBV6-4 with TRBJ2-7; D not certain. Germline loops: CDR1 MRHNA, CDR2 SNTAGT. This CDR3 comprises 14 residues. CDR3 DNA sequence: TGTGCCAGCAGTTACTCGGACGGTTCCTACGAGCAGTACTTC. Its protein product is CASSYSDGSYEQYF.

This sequence joins TRBV11-3 and TRBJ2-5, with D unclear. Looked up from germline, CDR1 is SGHNT and CDR2 is YENEEA. V gave up 1 base and J gave up 0 bases, with 6 bases separating them. The CDR3 is 14 amino acids. The CDR3 loop reads CASSLAAHQETQYF. In DNA form, the CDR3 reads TGTGCCAGCAGCTTAGCCGCCCACCAAGAGACCCAGTACTTC.

J is TRBJ2-2 and V is TRBV5-1, with 7 bases fitting TRBD2. This CDR3 has 16 amino acids. In germline, CDR1 is SGHRS, CDR2 YFSETQ. The J segment lost 1 base and the V segment lost 0 bases, leaving 3 bases of the junction unmatched. In nucleotides, the CDR3 is TGCGCCAGCAGCTTGGAAGGACTAGGGAACACCGGGGAGCTGTTTTTT. Its translation: CASSLEGLGNTGELFF.

This clone was seen just once. The CDR3 DNA follows: TGTGCCAGCAGTTTAAATGGCAGGGGGGTGATCTTCGGGCAGTACTTC. It encodes CASSLNGRGVIFGQYF. This chain links TRBV27 with TRBJ2-7; possible D gene TRBD1, 7 bases. Germline V lookup: CDR1 MNHEY, CDR2 SMNVEV (reference sequence). Trimming left V 2 bases short and J 9 bases short, with 23 bases between. The CDR3 runs 16 residues.

This sequence joins TRBV7-9 and TRBJ2-1; 9 nucleotides match TRBD2. With 3 bases clipped from V and 10 bases from J, the junction kept 1 base outside the gene matches. The germline gives CDR1 SEHNR, CDR2 FQNEAQ (reference sequence). The CDR3 is 12 amino acids. The CDR3 sequence: CASSLTSGEQFF. Written as DNA, the CDR3 is TGTGCCAGCAGCTTGACTAGCGGCGAGCAGTTCTTC.

The V call is TRBV2, the J call TRBJ2-7; 8 bases line up with TRBD2. Per the germline V gene, CDR1 is SNHLY and CDR2 is FYNNEI. J gave up 4 bases and V 7 bases, and 12 bases lay outside the gene matches. The CDR3 is made up of 15 amino acids. The CDR3 region is CASTGDSGSRYEQYF. Here the CDR3 DNA reads TGTGCCAGCACTGGTGACAGCGGGAGTAGATACGAGCAGTACTTC.

This clone was detected only a few times. The chain carries TRBV7-9 and TRBJ2-3, with TRBD2 identical over 8 bases. Germline lookup yields CDR1 SEHNR and CDR2 FQNEAQ (reference sequence). The CDR3 loop spans 16 amino acids. J lost 5 bases, V lost 5 bases, and 12 bases had no gene match. CDR3 residues: CASSPSGGRAVDTQYF. The CDR3 nucleotides read TGTGCCAGCAGCCCATCGGGGGGGAGGGCAGTAGATACGCAGTATTTT.

J is TRBJ2-7 and V is TRBV5-1; 7 positions agree with TRBD2. Germline CDR1 and CDR2: SGHRS and YFSETQ. The CDR3 runs 14 residues. J gave up 2 bases and V 4 bases, and 6 bases lay outside the gene matches. The CDR3 DNA reads TGCGCCAGCAGCCGGGGGGAGGACGCCTACGAGCAGTACTTC. Amino acid sequence: CASSRGEDAYEQYF.

The chain carries TRBV7-6 and TRBJ2-2; a possible D gene is TRBD2 (6 bases). CDR3 length equals 15 residues. Germline-derived CDR1 and CDR2 are SGHVS and FNYEAQ. The V and J ends lost 5 bases and 4 bases respectively, with 14 bases between them. The CDR3 is CASSRTSWPTGELFF. The CDR3 region has the DNA TGTGCCAGCAGCCGTACTAGCTGGCCCACCGGGGAGCTGTTTTTT. Based on the CDR3 plus reference TRBV7-6 and TRBJ2-2, the full variable domain is GAGVSQSPRYKVTKRGQDVALRCDPISGHVSLYWYRQALGQGPEFLTYFNYEAQQDKSGLPNDRFSAERPEGSISTLTIQRTEQRDSAMYRCASSRTSWPTGELFFGEGSRLTVL.

The rearrangement joins TRBV6-6 to TRBJ1-5; D unclear. Germline V CDR1 and CDR2: MNHNY, SVGAGI (reference sequence). CDR3 length: 13 amino acids. The V gene lost 7 bases and the J gene lost 1 base, with 8 bases spanning the gap. The DNA for the CDR3 is TGTGCCAGCAACGGTCAGAGCAATCAGCCCCAGCATTTT. Encoded protein: CASNGQSNQPQHF.

The chain has TRBV18 and TRBJ1-1; D is ambiguous. The V and J ends lost 2 bases and 4 bases respectively, with 11 bases between them. The CDR3 totals 14 residues. Germline V gene sequence: CDR1 KGHSH, CDR2 LQKENI. The DNA of the CDR3 is TGTGCCAGCTCACCATATGAGGTTGGCACTGAAGCTTTCTTT. This translates into CASSPYEVGTEAFF.

V and J are TRBV4-2 and TRBJ2-5, with 9 bases aligning to TRBD2. CDR1 and CDR2 (germline): LGHNA, YNFKEQ. CDR3 length: 15 amino acids. Germline trimming cut 0 bases from V and 4 bases from J; bases unmatched to any gene: 3. The CDR3 DNA is TGTGCCAGCAGCCAAGAACCAGCGGGAGGAGAGACCCAGTACTTC. Amino acid sequence: CASSQEPAGGETQYF.

Only one count was recorded for this clone. This clone may be a read error of a much larger clone one base away. The chain combines TRBV7-9 with TRBJ2-3, with 7 nucleotides matching TRBD2. Germline trimming cut 5 bases from V and 6 bases from J; bases unmatched to any gene: 11. In germline, CDR1 is SEHNR, CDR2 FQNEAQ (reference sequence). The CDR3 is made up of 15 amino acids. CDR3 loop: CASSPLSGGPDTQYF. The CDR3 nucleotides read TGTGCCAGCAGCCCACTATCGGGAGGACCGGATACGCAGTATTTT.

This clone turned up a few times. Other DNA sequences of this sample code for an identical CDR3. V and J are TRBV7-2 and TRBJ2-2; D not certain. Germline CDR1 SGHTA, CDR2 FQGNSA. The V end was cut by 3 bases, the J end by 3 bases, with 2 bases between. This CDR3 has 12 amino acids. The CDR3 loop is CASSFYTGELFF. As DNA, the CDR3 is TGTGCCAGCAGCTTTTACACCGGGGAGCTGTTTTTT. Full variable domain (rest looked up from reference TRBV7-2 and TRBJ2-2): GAGVSQSPSNKVTEKGKDVELRCDPISGHTALYWYRQSLGQGLEFLIYFQGNSAPDKSGLPSDRFSAERTGGSVSTLTIQRTQQEDSAVYLCASSFYTGELFFGEGSRLTVL.

The V and J genes are TRBV2 and TRBJ2-5; 13 nucleotides agree with TRBD2. After removal of 7 bases from V and 5 bases from J, the junction contained 10 bases not matched to a gene. The CDR3 has 16 residues. Germline CDR1 is SNHLY and CDR2 is FYNNEI. CDR3 loop: CASTRTSGSPGETQYF. The CDR3 DNA reads as TGTGCCAGCACCAGGACTAGCGGGAGCCCCGGGGAGACCCAGTACTTC.

The rearrangement links TRBV6-1 to TRBJ1-5; a weak D match, TRBD1 (6 bases). The CDR3 is 14 amino acids. Germline lookup yields CDR1 MNHNS and CDR2 SASEGT. V dropped 7 bases and J dropped 2 bases, with 12 bases sitting between them. The CDR3 here is CASNPEGGNQPQHF. The DNA of the CDR3 is TGTGCCAGCAACCCCGAGGGGGGCAATCAGCCCCAGCATTTT.

The genes are TRBV19 and TRBJ2-7; the match to TRBD1 covers 9 bases. The trim removed 4 bases at V and 1 base at J, leaving 8 bases unmatched. Germline-derived CDR1 and CDR2 are LNHDA and SQIVND (reference sequence). CDR3 size: 16 residues. The CDR3 region is CASSSPGQGRSYEQYF. DNA of the CDR3: TGTGCCAGTAGTAGTCCGGGACAGGGCCGATCCTACGAGCAGTACTTC.

The chain couples TRBV6-5 to TRBJ2-5; D is possibly TRBD2 (6 bases). The DNA end favors TRBJ2-7, so the J call may be wrong. The CDR3 is 15 residues long. Germline CDR1 and CDR2: MNHEY and SVGAGI. In DNA, the CDR3 is TGTGCCAGCAGCCCCGGGGAGGTTAAATCCTACGAGCAGTACTTC. Translating gives CASSPGEVKSYEQYF.

This clone came up a few times. The chain is built from TRBV18 and TRBJ2-1; D ambiguous. Per germline, CDR1 KGHSH and CDR2 LQKENI. CDR3 length equals 14 residues. V was cut by 2 bases and J by 9 bases, with 14 bases left in between. The CDR3 nucleotides read TGTGCCAGCTCACCAGGTCAGTCCGTGGGTGAGCAGTTCTTC. Amino acid sequence: CASSPGQSVGEQFF.

The chain uses TRBV10-2 and TRBJ2-7; TRBD2 matches 11 bases. CDR3 length: 19 residues. The junction had 21 bases not matched to a gene; V was cut back by 10 bases and J by 1 base. The germline gives CDR1 WSHSY, CDR2 SAAADI. The CDR3: CATLMGGGTSGSPSYEQYF. CDR3 coding DNA: TGCGCCACCCTCATGGGGGGTGGAACTAGCGGGAGTCCTTCCTACGAGCAGTACTTC.